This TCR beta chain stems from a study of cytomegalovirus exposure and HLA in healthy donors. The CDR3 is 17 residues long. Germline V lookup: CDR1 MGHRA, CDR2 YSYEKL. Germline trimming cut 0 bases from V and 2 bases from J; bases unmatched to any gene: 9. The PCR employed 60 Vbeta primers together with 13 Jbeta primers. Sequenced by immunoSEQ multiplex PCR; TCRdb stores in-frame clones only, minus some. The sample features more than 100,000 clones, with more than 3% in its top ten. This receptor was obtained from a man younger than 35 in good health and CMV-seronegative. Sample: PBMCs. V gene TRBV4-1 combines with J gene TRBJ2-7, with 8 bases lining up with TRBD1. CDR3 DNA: TGCGCCAGCAGCCAAGATTTTTTCCAGGGGGCGGCCTACGAGCAGTACTTC. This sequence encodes CASSQDFFQGAAYEQYF.